This T cell receptor beta chain is drawn from a study of Ad26.COV2.S vaccination and SARS-CoV-2 variants. This table comes from immunoSEQ multiplex PCR, and its TCRdb copy is limited to in-frame clones, with some not included. Seen here are fewer than 900,000 clones, around 89% observed once, and the top ten hold approximately 1.5%. Germline trimming cut 2 bases from V and 3 bases from J; bases unmatched to any gene: 6. Germline V gene sequence: CDR1 SEHNR, CDR2 FQNEAQ (reference sequence). There are 17 residues in the CDR3. About this clone itself: Its target is not known.

Study conclusions and caveats: For non-spike TCRs, breadth in vaccine recipients resembled that in placebo recipients.

Treatment meaning: approximately 18 received Ad26.COV2.S at low or high dose, single or two shots; roughly five received placebo; per-sample allocation not given. Vaccine and placebo recipients were sampled on day 63 after the first injection. The V and J genes are TRBV7-9 and TRBJ2-3; 12 bases fit TRBD2. Sequencing used peripheral blood, obtained in a trial of Ad26.COV2.S vaccine versus placebo. The sequence came from a person between 18 and 60 years old who received the Ad26.COV2.S COVID-19 vaccine or a placebo. The chain's CDR3 is CASSLWAGTSGTDTQYF. In nucleotides, the CDR3 is TGTGCCAGCAGCTTATGGGCCGGGACTAGCGGGACAGATACGCAGTATTTT.